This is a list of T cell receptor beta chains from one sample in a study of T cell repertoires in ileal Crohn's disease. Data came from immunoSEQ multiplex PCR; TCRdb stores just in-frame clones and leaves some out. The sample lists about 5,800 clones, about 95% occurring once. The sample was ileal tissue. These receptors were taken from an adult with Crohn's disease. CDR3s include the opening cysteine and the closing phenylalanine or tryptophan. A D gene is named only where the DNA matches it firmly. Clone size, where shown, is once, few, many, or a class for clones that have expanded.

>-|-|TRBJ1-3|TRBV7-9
TGTGCCAGCAGCTTTTCATCCTCTGGAAACACCATATATTTT
CASSFSSSGNTIYF
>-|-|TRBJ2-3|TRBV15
TGTGCCACCAGCAGGGACATAGATACGCAGTATTTT
CATSRDIDTQYF
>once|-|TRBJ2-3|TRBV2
TGTGCCAGCAGCCTAACCAGGCAACGCACAGATACGCAGTATTTT
CASSLTRQRTDTQYF
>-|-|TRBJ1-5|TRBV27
TGTGCCAGCAGTTTACAGGGGCTACATCAGCCCCAGCATTTT
CASSLQGLHQPQHF
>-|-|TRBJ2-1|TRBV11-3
TGTGCCAGCAGCTCTCAGCCATCAGGGGAGCAGTTCTTC
CASSSQPSGEQFF
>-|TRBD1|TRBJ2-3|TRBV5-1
TGCGCCAGCAGCCTATGGGGGACAGCTGGCACAGATACGCAGTATTTT
CASSLWGTAGTDTQYF
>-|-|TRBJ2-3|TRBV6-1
TGTGCCAGCAGTCGTTGGCAGAGCACAGATACGCAGTATTTT
CASSRWQSTDTQYF
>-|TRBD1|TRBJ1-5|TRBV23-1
TGCGCCAGCAGTCAATCAGACGGGACAGGGTGGGGTCAGCCCCAGCATTTT
CASSQSDGTGWGQPQHF
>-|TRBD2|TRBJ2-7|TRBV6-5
TGTGCCAGCAGTTCCTCAGCGGGGGGGCCATACGAGCAGTACTTC
CASSSSAGGPYEQYF
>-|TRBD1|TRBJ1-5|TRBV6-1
TGTGCCAGCAGTGCCGCGGGACAGATTAGCAATCAGCCCCAGCATTTT
CASSAAGQISNQPQHF
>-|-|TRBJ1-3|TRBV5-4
TGTGCCAGCAGCTTATCGCAGGGTAACACCATATATTTT
CASSLSQGNTIYF
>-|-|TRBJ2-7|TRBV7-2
TGTGCCAGCAGACCAACAAATGCCTACGAGCAGTACTTC
CASRPTNAYEQYF
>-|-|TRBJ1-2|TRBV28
TGTGCCAGCAGTTTATGGGGTGGCGCAGGGGGCTACACCTTC
CASSLWGGAGGYTF
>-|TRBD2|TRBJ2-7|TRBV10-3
TGTGCCATCAGTGAGTCGAAGCGGGACTCTCTATCCTACGAGCAGTACTTC
CAISESKRDSLSYEQYF
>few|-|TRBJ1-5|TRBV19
TGTGCCAGTAGTGCTGGGACACTTCAGCCCCAGCATTTT
CASSAGTLQPQHF
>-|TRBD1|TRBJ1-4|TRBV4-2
TGTGCCAGCAGCCAAGAGTTCGGGACAGGGGGTGGTCGGGAAAAACTGTTTTTT
CASSQEFGTGGGREKLFF
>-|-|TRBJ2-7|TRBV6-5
TGTGCCAGCAACCGCAGGGGACGGCCGCAGTACTTC
CASNRRGRPQYF
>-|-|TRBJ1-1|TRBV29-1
TGCAGCGTTGAGGAGGGGAGAAACACTGAAGCTTTCTTT
CSVEEGRNTEAFF
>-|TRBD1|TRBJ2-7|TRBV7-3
TGTGCCAGCAGGTTATGGACAGGGATTGACGAGCAGTACTTC
CASRLWTGIDEQYF
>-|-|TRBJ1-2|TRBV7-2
TGTGCCAGCAGCTTAGGGCCAGATCCACTATATGGCTACACCTTC
CASSLGPDPLYGYTF
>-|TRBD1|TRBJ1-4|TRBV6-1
TGTGCCAGCAGTGAAAAAAAGGGACAGGGTAAAGAAAAACTGTTTTTT
CASSEKKGQGKEKLFF
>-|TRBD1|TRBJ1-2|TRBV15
TGTGCCACCAGCAGAGATAGGGGACAGGGGGTTGGCTACACCTTC
CATSRDRGQGVGYTF
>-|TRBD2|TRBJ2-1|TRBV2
TGTGCCAGCAGGTACCCCCTAGCGGGGAGCTCCTACAATGAGCAGTTCTTC
CASRYPLAGSSYNEQFF
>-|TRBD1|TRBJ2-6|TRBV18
TGTGCCAGCTCACCATTCCAGGGGGCGGACTCTGGGGCCAACGTCCTGACTTTC
CASSPFQGADSGANVLTF
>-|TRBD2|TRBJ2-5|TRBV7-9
TGTGCCAGCAGCAAGAGGGAAGGACTAGCGGGGGAGACCCAGTACTTC
CASSKREGLAGETQYF
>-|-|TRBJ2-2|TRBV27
TGTGCCAGCAGTCTCGGGGGTTTCGGGGAGCTGTTTTTT
CASSLGGFGELFF
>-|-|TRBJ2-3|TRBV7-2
TGTGCCAGCAGCTTAGAGGTACAGGGCACAGATACGCAGTATTTT
CASSLEVQGTDTQYF
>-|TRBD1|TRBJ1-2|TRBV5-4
TGTGCCAGCAGCGGATCAGGGGGCGCAAGCTATGGCTACACCTTC
CASSGSGGASYGYTF
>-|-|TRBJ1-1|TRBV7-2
TGTGCCAGCAGTACGGGGGTACGAGTGAACACTGAAGCTTTCTTT
CASSTGVRVNTEAFF
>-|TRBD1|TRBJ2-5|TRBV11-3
TGTGCCAGCAGCTCAGGGACAGGCCAAGAGACCCAGTACTTC
CASSSGTGQETQYF
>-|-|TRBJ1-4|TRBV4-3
TGCGCCAGCAGCCAAGATCCGACGGGGGATGAAAAACTGTTTTTT
CASSQDPTGDEKLFF
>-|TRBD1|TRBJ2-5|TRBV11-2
TGTGCCAGCAGCTTATACAGGGGGAGCGAAGAGGAGACCCAGTACTTC
CASSLYRGSEEETQYF
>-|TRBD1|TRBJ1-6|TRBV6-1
TGTGCCAGCAGTGAAGCGCTGGGACAGGGAAACTCACCCCTCCACTTT
CASSEALGQGNSPLHF
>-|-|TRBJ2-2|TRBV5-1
TGCGCCAGCACCTCCCTGGGTCAGGCAGTAACCGGGGAGCTGTTTTTT
CASTSLGQAVTGELFF
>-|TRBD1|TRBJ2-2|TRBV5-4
TGTGCCAGCAGCGAGTACAGGGGTTCCTACACCGGGGAGCTGTTTTTT
CASSEYRGSYTGELFF
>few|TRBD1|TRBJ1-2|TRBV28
TGTGCCAGCAGTTTTCCCGACAGGGCTCTTAACTATGGCTACACCTTC
CASSFPDRALNYGYTF
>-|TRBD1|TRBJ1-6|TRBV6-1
TGTGCCAGCAGTGACAACTACTCGGACAGGGGCTTCAACTTT
CASSDNYSDRGFNF
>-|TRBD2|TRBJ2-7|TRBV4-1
TGCGCCAGCAGCCTGTATTTAGGAAGCGGGGGGGCCGCAAGGAGCTCCTACGAGCAGTACTTC
CASSLYLGSGGAARSSYEQYF
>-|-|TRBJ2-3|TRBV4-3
TGCGCCAGCAGCCAGCAAAGGGGAGATACGCAGTATTTT
CASSQQRGDTQYF
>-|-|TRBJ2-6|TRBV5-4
TGTGCCAGCAGCCCACCGGGATCTGGGGCCAACGTCCTGACTTTC
CASSPPGSGANVLTF
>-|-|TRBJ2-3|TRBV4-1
TGCGCCAGCAGCTCCTCCCCCGCCTGGGGCGGGGGCACAGATACGCAGTATTTT
CASSSSPAWGGGTDTQYF
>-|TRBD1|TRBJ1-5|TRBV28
TGTGCCAGCAGCAAAGGGGGCGGGAATCAGCCCCAGCATTTT
CASSKGGGNQPQHF
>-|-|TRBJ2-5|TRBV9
TGTGCCAGCAGCGTTTCGGGGGGCCTCCAAGAGACCCAGTACTTC
CASSVSGGLQETQYF
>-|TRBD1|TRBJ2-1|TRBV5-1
TGCGCCAGCAGCCCCGGGACAGTCGGTATCAATGAGCAGTTCTTC
CASSPGTVGINEQFF